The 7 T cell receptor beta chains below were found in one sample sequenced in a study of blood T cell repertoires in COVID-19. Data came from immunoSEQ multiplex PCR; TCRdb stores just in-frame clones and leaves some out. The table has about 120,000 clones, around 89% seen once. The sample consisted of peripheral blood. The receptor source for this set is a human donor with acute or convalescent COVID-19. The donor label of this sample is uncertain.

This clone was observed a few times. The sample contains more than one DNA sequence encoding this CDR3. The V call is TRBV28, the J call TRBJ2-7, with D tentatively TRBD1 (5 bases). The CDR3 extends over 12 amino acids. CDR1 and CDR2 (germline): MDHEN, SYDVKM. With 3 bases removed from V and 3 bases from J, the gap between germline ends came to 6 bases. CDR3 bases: TGTGCCAGCAGTTTGCAGGGCTACGAGCAGTACTTC. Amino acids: CASSLQGYEQYF.

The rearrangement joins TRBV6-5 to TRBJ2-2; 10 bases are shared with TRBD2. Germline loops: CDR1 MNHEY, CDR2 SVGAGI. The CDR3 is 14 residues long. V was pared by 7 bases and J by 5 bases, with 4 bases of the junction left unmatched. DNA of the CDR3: TGTGCCAGCACACTAGCGGGACGTACCGGGGAGCTGTTTTTT. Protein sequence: CASTLAGRTGELFF.

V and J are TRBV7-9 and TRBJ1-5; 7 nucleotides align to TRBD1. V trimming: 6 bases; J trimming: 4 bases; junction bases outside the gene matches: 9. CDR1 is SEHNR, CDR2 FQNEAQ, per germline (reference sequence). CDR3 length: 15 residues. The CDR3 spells CASSPGTALNQPQHF. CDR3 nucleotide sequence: TGTGCCAGCAGTCCCGGGACAGCCTTAAATCAGCCCCAGCATTTT.

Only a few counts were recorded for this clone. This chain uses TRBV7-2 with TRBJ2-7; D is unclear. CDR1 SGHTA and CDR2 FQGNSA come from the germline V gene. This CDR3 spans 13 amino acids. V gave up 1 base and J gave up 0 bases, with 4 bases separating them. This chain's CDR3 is CASSLGASYEQYF. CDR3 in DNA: TGTGCCAGCAGCTTAGGAGCCTCCTACGAGCAGTACTTC.

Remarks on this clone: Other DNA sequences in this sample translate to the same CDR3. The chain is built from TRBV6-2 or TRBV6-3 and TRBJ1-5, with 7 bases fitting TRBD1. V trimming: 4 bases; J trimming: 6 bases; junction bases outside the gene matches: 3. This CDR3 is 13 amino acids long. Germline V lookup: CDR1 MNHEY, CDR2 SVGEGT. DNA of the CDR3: TGTGCCAGCAGTTCGCAGGGGGGTCAGCCCCAGCATTTT. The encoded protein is CASSSQGGQPQHF.

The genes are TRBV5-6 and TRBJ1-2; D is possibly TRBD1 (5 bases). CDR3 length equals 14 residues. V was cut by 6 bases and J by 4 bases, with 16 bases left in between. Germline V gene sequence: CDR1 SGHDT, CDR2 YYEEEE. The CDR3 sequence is CASTTGARPYGYTF. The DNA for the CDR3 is TGTGCCAGCACGACTGGGGCGCGCCCCTATGGCTACACCTTC.

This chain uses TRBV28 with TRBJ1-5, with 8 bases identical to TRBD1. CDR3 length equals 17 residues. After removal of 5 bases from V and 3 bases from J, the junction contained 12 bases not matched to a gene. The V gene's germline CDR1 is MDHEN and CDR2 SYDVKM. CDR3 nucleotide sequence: TGTGCCAGCAGTCCAGGGCGGGGACAGGTTCCCAATCAGCCCCAGCATTTT. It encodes CASSPGRGQVPNQPQHF.